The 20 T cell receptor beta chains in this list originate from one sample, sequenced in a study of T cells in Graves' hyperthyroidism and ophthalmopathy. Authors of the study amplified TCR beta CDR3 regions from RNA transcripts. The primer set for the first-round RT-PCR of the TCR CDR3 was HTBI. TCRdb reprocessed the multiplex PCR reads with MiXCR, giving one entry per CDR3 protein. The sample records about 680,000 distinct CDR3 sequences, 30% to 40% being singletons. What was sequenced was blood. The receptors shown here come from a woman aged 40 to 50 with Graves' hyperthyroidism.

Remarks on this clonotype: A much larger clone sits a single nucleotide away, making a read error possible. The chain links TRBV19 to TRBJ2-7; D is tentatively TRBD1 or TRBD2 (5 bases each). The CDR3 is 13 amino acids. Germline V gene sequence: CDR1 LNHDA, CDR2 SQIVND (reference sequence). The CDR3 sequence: CASSGGTSYGQYF. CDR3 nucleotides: TGTGCCAGTAGTGGTGGGACCTCCTACGGGCAGTACTTC.

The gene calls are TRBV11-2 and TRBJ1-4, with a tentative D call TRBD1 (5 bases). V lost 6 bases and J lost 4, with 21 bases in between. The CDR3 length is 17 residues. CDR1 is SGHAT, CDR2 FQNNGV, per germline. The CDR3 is CASRNGRGRALNEKLFF. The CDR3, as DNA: TGTGCCAGCAGAAACGGACGGGGCAGGGCTCTTAATGAAAAACTGTTTTTT.

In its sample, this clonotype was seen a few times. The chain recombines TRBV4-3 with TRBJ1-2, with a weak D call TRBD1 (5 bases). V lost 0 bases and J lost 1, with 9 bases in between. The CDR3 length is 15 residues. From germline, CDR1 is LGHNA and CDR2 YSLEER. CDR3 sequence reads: CASSQDLGVNYGYTF. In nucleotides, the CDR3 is TGCGCCAGCAGCCAAGATCTAGGGGTTAACTATGGCTACACCTTC.

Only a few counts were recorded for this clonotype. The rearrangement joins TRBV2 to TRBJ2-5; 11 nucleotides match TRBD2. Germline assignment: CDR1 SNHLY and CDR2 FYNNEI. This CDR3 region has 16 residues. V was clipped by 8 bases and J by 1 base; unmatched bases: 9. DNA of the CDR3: TGTGCCAGCTCACCGACTAGCGGGACGTTCCAAGAGACCCAGTACTTC. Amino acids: CASSPTSGTFQETQYF.

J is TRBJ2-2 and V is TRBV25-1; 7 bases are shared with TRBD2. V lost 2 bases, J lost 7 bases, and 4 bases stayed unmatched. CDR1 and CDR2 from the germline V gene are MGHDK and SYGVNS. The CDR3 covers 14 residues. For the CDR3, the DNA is TGTGCCAGCAGTGAAACTAGCGATAGCGGGGAGCTGTTTTTT. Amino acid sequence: CASSETSDSGELFF.

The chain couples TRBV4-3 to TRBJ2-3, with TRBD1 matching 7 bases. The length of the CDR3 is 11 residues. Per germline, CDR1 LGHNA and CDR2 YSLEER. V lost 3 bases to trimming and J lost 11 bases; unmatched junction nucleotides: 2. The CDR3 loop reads CASSQGDRQYF. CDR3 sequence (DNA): TGCGCCAGCAGCCAGGGGGACAGGCAGTATTTT.

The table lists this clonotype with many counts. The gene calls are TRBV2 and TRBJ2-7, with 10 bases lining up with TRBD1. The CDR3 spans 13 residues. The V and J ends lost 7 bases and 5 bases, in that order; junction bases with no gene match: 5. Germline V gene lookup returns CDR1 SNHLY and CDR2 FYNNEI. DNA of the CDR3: TGTGCCAGCACCGGACAGGGGGATCACGAGCAGTACTTC. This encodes CASTGQGDHEQYF.

This chain's CDR3 is CATSRAGGQNQPQHF. As DNA, the CDR3 is TGTGCCACCAGCAGGGCAGGGGGGCAAAATCAGCCCCAGCATTTT. The V call is TRBV24-1, the J call TRBJ1-5; 7 nucleotides agree with TRBD1. CDR1 and CDR2 (germline): KGHDR, SFDVKD. The CDR3 loop spans 15 amino acids. V gave up 7 bases and J gave up 4 bases; unmatched junction bases: 9.

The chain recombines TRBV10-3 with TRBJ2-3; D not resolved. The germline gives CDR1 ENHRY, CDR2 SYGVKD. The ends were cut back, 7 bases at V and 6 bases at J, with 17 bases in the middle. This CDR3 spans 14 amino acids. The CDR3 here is CAIKGGEALDTQYF. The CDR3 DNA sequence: TGTGCCATCAAGGGCGGCGAAGCTTTGGATACGCAGTATTTT.

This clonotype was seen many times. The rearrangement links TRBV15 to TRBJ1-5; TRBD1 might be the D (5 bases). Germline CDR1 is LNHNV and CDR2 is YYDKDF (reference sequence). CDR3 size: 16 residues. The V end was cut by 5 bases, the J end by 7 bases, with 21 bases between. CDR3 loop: CATSPPTGRRKQPQHF. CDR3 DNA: TGTGCCACCAGCCCCCCGACGGGACGCAGGAAACAGCCCCAGCATTTT.

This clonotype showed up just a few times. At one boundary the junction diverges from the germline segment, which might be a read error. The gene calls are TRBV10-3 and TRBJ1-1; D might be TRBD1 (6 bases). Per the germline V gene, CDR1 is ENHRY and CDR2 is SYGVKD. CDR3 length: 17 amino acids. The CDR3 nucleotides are TGTGCCAGCAGTGAAGCGCCCCGGGGACATTTGAACACTGAAGCTTTCTTT. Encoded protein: CASSEAPRGHLNTEAFF.

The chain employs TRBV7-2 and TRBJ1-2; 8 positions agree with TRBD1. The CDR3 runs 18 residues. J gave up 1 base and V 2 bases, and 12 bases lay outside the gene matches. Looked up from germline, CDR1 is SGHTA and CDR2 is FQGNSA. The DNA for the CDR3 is TGTGCCAGCAGCTTAACCGGGACAGGAGACACCCTTAACTATGGCTACACCTTC. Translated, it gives CASSLTGTGDTLNYGYTF.

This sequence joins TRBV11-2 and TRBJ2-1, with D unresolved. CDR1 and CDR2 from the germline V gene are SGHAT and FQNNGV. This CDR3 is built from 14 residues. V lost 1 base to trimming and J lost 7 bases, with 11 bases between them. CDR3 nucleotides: TGTGCCAGCAGCTTAGTCGTGGCAGAGAATGAGCAGTTCTTC. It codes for CASSLVVAENEQFF. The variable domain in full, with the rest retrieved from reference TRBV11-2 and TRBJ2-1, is EAGVAQSPRYKIIEKRQSVAFWCNPISGHATLYWYQQILGQGPKLLIQFQNNGVVDDSQLPKDRFSAERLKGVDSTLKIQPAKLEDSAVYLCASSLVVAENEQFFGPGTRLTVL.

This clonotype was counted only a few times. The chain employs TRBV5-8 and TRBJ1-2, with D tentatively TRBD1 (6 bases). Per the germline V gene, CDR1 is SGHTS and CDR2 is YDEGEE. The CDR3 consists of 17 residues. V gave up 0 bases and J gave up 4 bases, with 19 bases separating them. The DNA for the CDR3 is TGTGCCAGCAGCTTGGGGTCGGGGTGGGGGGCGAGCTATGGCTACACCTTC. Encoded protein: CASSLGSGWGASYGYTF.

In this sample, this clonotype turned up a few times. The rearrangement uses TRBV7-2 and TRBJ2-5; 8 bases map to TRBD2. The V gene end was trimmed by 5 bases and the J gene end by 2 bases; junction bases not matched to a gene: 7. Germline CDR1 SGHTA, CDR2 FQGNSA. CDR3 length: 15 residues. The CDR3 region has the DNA TGTGCCAGCAGCCAAGATGCGGGGGGTCAAGAGACCCAGTACTTC. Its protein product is CASSQDAGGQETQYF.

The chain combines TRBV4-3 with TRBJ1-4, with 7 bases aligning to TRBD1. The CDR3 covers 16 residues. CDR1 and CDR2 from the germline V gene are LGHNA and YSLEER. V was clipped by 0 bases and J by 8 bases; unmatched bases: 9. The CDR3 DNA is TGCGCCAGCAGCCAAGAATTTGAGGGGGCAGGGGAAAAACTGTTTTTT. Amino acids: CASSQEFEGAGEKLFF.

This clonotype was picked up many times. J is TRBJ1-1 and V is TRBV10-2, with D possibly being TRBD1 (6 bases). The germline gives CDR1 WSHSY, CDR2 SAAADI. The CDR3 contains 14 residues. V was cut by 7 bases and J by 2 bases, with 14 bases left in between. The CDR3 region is CASKGQILNTEAFF. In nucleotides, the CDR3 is TGCGCCAGCAAAGGACAGATCCTTAACACTGAAGCTTTCTTT.

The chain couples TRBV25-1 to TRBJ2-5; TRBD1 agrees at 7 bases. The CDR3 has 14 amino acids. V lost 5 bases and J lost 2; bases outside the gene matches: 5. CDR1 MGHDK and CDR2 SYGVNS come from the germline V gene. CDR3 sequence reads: CASSIGTAQETQYF. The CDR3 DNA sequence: TGTGCCAGCAGTATCGGGACAGCGCAAGAGACCCAGTACTTC.

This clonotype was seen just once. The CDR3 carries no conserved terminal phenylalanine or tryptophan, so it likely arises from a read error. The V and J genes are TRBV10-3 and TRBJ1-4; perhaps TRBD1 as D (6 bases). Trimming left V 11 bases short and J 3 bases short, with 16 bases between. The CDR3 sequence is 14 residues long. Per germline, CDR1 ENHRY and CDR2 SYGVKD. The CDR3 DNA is TGTGCCGGCAGTTTACAGGGACCTAATGAAAAACTGTTTCTT. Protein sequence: CAGSLQGPNEKLFL.

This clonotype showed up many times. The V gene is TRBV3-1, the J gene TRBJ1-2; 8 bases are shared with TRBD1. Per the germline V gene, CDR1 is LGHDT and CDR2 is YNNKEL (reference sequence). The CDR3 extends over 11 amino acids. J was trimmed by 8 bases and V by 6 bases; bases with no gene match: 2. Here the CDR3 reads CASSHRGGYTF. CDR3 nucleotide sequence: TGTGCCAGCAGTCACAGGGGGGGCTACACCTTC.